These T cell receptor beta chains were read from a single sample in a study of Graves' ophthalmopathy and Graves' hyperthyroidism. TCRdb fed the multiplex PCR reads into MiXCR, producing one record per CDR3 protein. The sample yields over a million distinct CDR3 sequences, about 36% seen once. The sequenced sample consisted of peripheral blood or thyroid tissue (not recorded which). The origin of the receptors is an adult man with Graves' hyperthyroidism. The CDR3 runs from the conserved cysteine through the conserved F or W. A D gene is named only where the DNA matches it firmly. Size tells how often a clone was seen (once, few, many) or the class of an expanded clone, and some rows leave it out.

d_call: TRBD1; j_call: TRBJ2-5; v_call: TRBV25-1; clone_size: -; cdr3_aa: CASSPGQGKVETQYF; cdr3_nt: TGTGCCAGCAGTCCGGGACAGGGGAAGGTAGAGACCCAGTACTTC
d_call: TRBD1; j_call: TRBJ1-4; v_call: TRBV6-5; clone_size: few; cdr3_aa: CASSYYRGLGEKLFF; cdr3_nt: TGTGCCAGCAGTTATTACAGGGGATTGGGTGAAAAACTGTTTTTT
d_call: -; j_call: TRBJ1-5; v_call: TRBV20-1; clone_size: -; cdr3_aa: CSARKRLTGPLDGNQPQHF; cdr3_nt: TGCAGTGCTAGAAAACGCTTAACAGGGCCTTTAGACGGCAATCAGCCCCAGCATTTT
d_call: -; j_call: TRBJ2-7; v_call: TRBV2; clone_size: -; cdr3_aa: CASTSSGGESSEQYF; cdr3_nt: TGTGCCAGCACTTCCTCCGGCGGGGAGTCTAGCGAGCAGTACTTC
d_call: -; j_call: TRBJ1-6; v_call: TRBV2; clone_size: many; cdr3_aa: CASLAGPMSSYNSPLHF; cdr3_nt: TGTGCCAGCTTGGCAGGTCCTATGAGCTCCTATAATTCACCCCTCCACTTT
d_call: -; j_call: TRBJ1-2; v_call: TRBV6-4; clone_size: few; cdr3_aa: CASSDEPERGYTF; cdr3_nt: TGTGCCAGCAGTGACGAACCAGAACGAGGCTACACCTTC
d_call: TRBD2; j_call: TRBJ2-3; v_call: TRBV7-6; clone_size: -; cdr3_aa: CASSELAGGLNTDTQYF; cdr3_nt: TGTGCCAGCAGCGAGTTAGCGGGAGGGCTAAACACAGATACGCAGTATTTT
d_call: -; j_call: TRBJ2-2; v_call: TRBV7-9; clone_size: -; cdr3_aa: CASSLAGSAGELFF; cdr3_nt: TGTGCCAGCAGCTTAGCCGGGAGTGCCGGGGAGCTGTTTTTT
d_call: TRBD1; j_call: TRBJ2-7; v_call: TRBV2; clone_size: -; cdr3_aa: CTTNLDRGTYEQYF; cdr3_nt: TGTACCACCAACTTAGACAGGGGGACTTACGAGCAGTACTTC
d_call: -; j_call: TRBJ2-5; v_call: TRBV20-1; clone_size: few; cdr3_aa: CSARKPSAPRAETQYF; cdr3_nt: TGCAGTGCTAGAAAGCCCTCCGCCCCTCGCGCAGAGACCCAGTACTTC
d_call: -; j_call: TRBJ1-4; v_call: TRBV19; clone_size: -; cdr3_aa: CASSMAQGRGANEKLFF; cdr3_nt: TGTGCCAGTAGTATGGCCCAGGGCAGGGGAGCTAATGAAAAACTGTTTTTT
d_call: TRBD1; j_call: TRBJ2-7; v_call: TRBV28; clone_size: few; cdr3_aa: CASASDRAYEQYF; cdr3_nt: TGTGCCAGCGCTTCAGACAGGGCCTACGAGCAGTACTTC
d_call: TRBD1; j_call: TRBJ1-3; v_call: TRBV6-5; clone_size: few; cdr3_aa: CARKPTDRANNTIYF; cdr3_nt: TGTGCCAGGAAGCCGACCGACAGGGCAAACAACACCATATATTTT
d_call: TRBD1; j_call: TRBJ1-5; v_call: TRBV7-9; clone_size: many; cdr3_aa: CASSPGGRNQPQHF; cdr3_nt: TGTGCCAGCAGCCCAGGGGGAAGGAATCAGCCCCAGCATTTT
d_call: -; j_call: TRBJ1-2; v_call: TRBV15; clone_size: -; cdr3_aa: CATSRRGVGYGYTF; cdr3_nt: TGTGCCACCAGCAGACGGGGGGTCGGCTATGGCTACACCTTC
d_call: TRBD1; j_call: TRBJ2-2; v_call: TRBV7-9; clone_size: -; cdr3_aa: CASSHRDRGELFF; cdr3_nt: TGTGCCAGCAGCCACCGGGACAGGGGGGAGCTGTTTTTT
d_call: -; j_call: TRBJ1-5; v_call: TRBV3-1; clone_size: -; cdr3_aa: CASSQGGSGQPQHF; cdr3_nt: TGTGCCAGCAGCCAAGGGGGGAGCGGACAGCCCCAGCATTTT
d_call: -; j_call: TRBJ1-5; v_call: TRBV7-9; clone_size: many; cdr3_aa: CASSLGVDSNQPQHF; cdr3_nt: TGTGCCAGCAGCTTAGGAGTGGATAGCAATCAGCCCCAGCATTTT
d_call: -; j_call: TRBJ1-6; v_call: TRBV5-1; clone_size: few; cdr3_aa: CASSLNISPLHF; cdr3_nt: TGTGCCAGCAGCTTGAATATCTCACCCCTCCACTTT
d_call: -; j_call: TRBJ1-2; v_call: TRBV29-1; clone_size: -; cdr3_aa: CSVEGSGSNYGYTF; cdr3_nt: TGCAGCGTTGAAGGTTCGGGCAGTAACTATGGCTACACCTTC
d_call: TRBD2; j_call: TRBJ2-7; v_call: TRBV10-2; clone_size: -; cdr3_aa: CASSAGLVNSYEQYF; cdr3_nt: TGCGCCAGCAGTGCCGGACTAGTCAATTCCTACGAGCAGTACTTC
d_call: -; j_call: TRBJ2-7; v_call: TRBV10-3; clone_size: many; cdr3_aa: CASTGTQEYEQYF; cdr3_nt: TGTGCCAGCACCGGGACTCAAGAATACGAGCAGTACTTC
d_call: -; j_call: TRBJ2-6; v_call: TRBV4-1; clone_size: -; cdr3_aa: CASSPQRILHSGANVLTF; cdr3_nt: TGCGCCAGCAGCCCTCAGAGGATACTTCACTCTGGGGCCAACGTCCTGACTTTC
d_call: TRBD1; j_call: TRBJ1-2; v_call: TRBV7-3; clone_size: many; cdr3_aa: CASSFQLQGRYGYTF; cdr3_nt: TGTGCCAGCAGCTTCCAGCTACAGGGGAGATATGGCTACACCTTC
d_call: -; j_call: TRBJ2-5; v_call: TRBV20-1; clone_size: many; cdr3_aa: CSAKVGKETQYF; cdr3_nt: TGCAGTGCTAAGGTCGGAAAAGAGACCCAGTACTTC
d_call: -; j_call: TRBJ2-7; v_call: TRBV9; clone_size: many; cdr3_aa: CASSVAPGSGAYEQYF; cdr3_nt: TGTGCCAGCAGCGTCGCCCCGGGTTCGGGGGCCTACGAGCAGTACTTC
d_call: -; j_call: TRBJ1-1; v_call: TRBV10-3; clone_size: -; cdr3_aa: CAISEGDTTFEAFF; cdr3_nt: TGTGCCATCAGTGAGGGGGACACGACGTTTGAAGCTTTCTTT
d_call: -; j_call: TRBJ2-3; v_call: TRBV2; clone_size: -; cdr3_aa: CASRTDRILTDTQYF; cdr3_nt: TGTGCCAGCAGGACGGACAGAATACTCACAGATACGCAGTATTTT
d_call: -; j_call: TRBJ2-7; v_call: TRBV20-1; clone_size: few; cdr3_aa: CSARARATGGYEQYF; cdr3_nt: TGCAGTGCTAGAGCGCGGGCAACTGGGGGTTACGAGCAGTACTTC
d_call: -; j_call: TRBJ1-6; v_call: TRBV20-1; clone_size: many; cdr3_aa: CSANPGTGNSPLHF; cdr3_nt: TGCAGTGCTAATCCTGGAACCGGCAATTCACCCCTCCACTTT
d_call: -; j_call: TRBJ2-3; v_call: TRBV10-3; clone_size: -; cdr3_aa: CAISGAGSSTDTQYF; cdr3_nt: TGTGCCATCAGTGGGGCTGGGTCTAGCACAGATACGCAGTATTTT
d_call: -; j_call: TRBJ2-1; v_call: TRBV19; clone_size: -; cdr3_aa: CASRPQGRANNEQFF; cdr3_nt: TGTGCCAGTAGACCCCAGGGTCGGGCGAACAATGAGCAGTTCTTC
d_call: TRBD2; j_call: TRBJ2-7; v_call: TRBV19; clone_size: -; cdr3_aa: CASSIIAGESHEQYF; cdr3_nt: TGTGCCAGTAGTATTATAGCGGGAGAGTCCCACGAGCAGTACTTC
d_call: -; j_call: TRBJ2-7; v_call: TRBV20-1; clone_size: few; cdr3_aa: CSARESGRKHEQYF; cdr3_nt: TGCAGTGCTAGAGAAAGTGGGAGAAAACACGAGCAGTACTTC
d_call: TRBD2; j_call: TRBJ2-5; v_call: TRBV12-3/TRBV12-4; clone_size: many; cdr3_aa: CASSRLSGGTQETQYF; cdr3_nt: TGTGCCAGCAGTCGTTTGAGCGGGGGGACCCAAGAGACCCAGTACTTC
d_call: -; j_call: TRBJ1-2; v_call: TRBV19; clone_size: many; cdr3_aa: CASSPLGANYGYTF; cdr3_nt: TGTGCCAGTAGCCCCCTGGGGGCTAACTATGGCTACACCTTC
d_call: -; j_call: TRBJ1-1; v_call: TRBV4-1; clone_size: -; cdr3_aa: CASTETATELNTEAFF; cdr3_nt: TGTGCCAGCACTGAGACCGCGACAGAATTGAACACTGAAGCTTTCTTT
d_call: -; j_call: TRBJ1-2; v_call: TRBV25-1; clone_size: -; cdr3_aa: CANSLRQNGYTF; cdr3_nt: TGTGCCAACAGCCTCAGACAGAATGGCTACACCTTC
d_call: -; j_call: TRBJ2-5; v_call: TRBV4-1; clone_size: many; cdr3_aa: CASSQWGQRETQYF; cdr3_nt: TGCGCCAGCAGCCAATGGGGCCAGCGGGAGACCCAGTACTTC
d_call: TRBD1; j_call: TRBJ2-3; v_call: TRBV5-1; clone_size: -; cdr3_aa: CASSWGQGTQYF; cdr3_nt: TGCGCCAGCAGCTGGGGACAGGGGACGCAGTATTTT
d_call: TRBD1; j_call: TRBJ1-2; v_call: TRBV19; clone_size: few; cdr3_aa: CASSNGQGVEYGYTF; cdr3_nt: TGTGCCAGTAGTAACGGACAGGGGGTGGAATATGGCTACACCTTC
d_call: TRBD1; j_call: TRBJ2-7; v_call: TRBV15; clone_size: -; cdr3_aa: CATSSRDRGEQYF; cdr3_nt: TGTGCCACCAGCAGCCGGGACAGGGGCGAGCAGTACTTC
d_call: TRBD1; j_call: TRBJ1-1; v_call: TRBV12-3/TRBV12-4; clone_size: many; cdr3_aa: CASSPRTGGVNTEAFF; cdr3_nt: TGTGCCAGCAGTCCGAGGACAGGGGGTGTGAACACTGAAGCTTTCTTT
d_call: TRBD1; j_call: TRBJ1-1; v_call: TRBV19; clone_size: many; cdr3_aa: CASTPGQRSGAFF; cdr3_nt: TGTGCCAGTACCCCGGGACAGAGAAGCGGAGCTTTCTTT